This T cell receptor (beta chain) was found in a study of blood T cells in healthy people across ages. Study-level results: In older individuals, TCR beta diversity per million T cells was lower, falling roughly linearly with age.

The authors ran a second PCR of roughly 6 to 12 cycles using a sample-barcoded 5' primer and a J-beta primer mix. MiXCR, run by TCRdb on the 5' RACE reads, gives a single entry per CDR3 protein. The sample includes more than 450,000 distinct CDR3 sequences, about 28% seen only once; the top ten take about 3.9%. For this clonotype: Its antigen is currently unknown.

The individuals who served as donors were healthy Caucasians living in Russia, aged about 6 to 95. The CDR3 is 17 residues long. V dropped 0 bases and J dropped 5; count of bases not matched to a gene: 8. The germline V gene encodes CDR1 MNHEY and CDR2 SVGAGI. These data also featured in a second study, about T cells of mothers and their children. According to that study: Samples were provided by three healthy Caucasian mothers and their six children.

The sample was blood. The chain couples TRBV6-5 to TRBJ2-1; 9 bases line up with TRBD2. This sequence originates from a boy aged 2 to 10 in good health. The CDR3 loop reads CASSYSFLAGGHNEQFF. The CDR3 region has the DNA TGTGCCAGCAGTTACTCGTTTCTCGCGGGGGGGCACAATGAGCAGTTCTTC.